This TCR beta chain was sequenced during a study of T cells in localized non-small cell lung cancer. Study-level findings and limits: Median detection of top 100 tumor clones in adjacent lung was about 60 clones. Uninvolved adjacent lung had more T cell clonality than any other tissue, topping tumor.

This table comes from immunoSEQ multiplex PCR, and its TCRdb copy is limited to in-frame clones, with some not included. The sample lists several thousand clones, 92% occurring once. A note on this clone: As yet, its antigen is unknown.

V lost 10 bases and J 3 bases, leaving 16 bases between the germline ends. The CDR3 is 14 residues long. Germline V CDR1 and CDR2: MNHNS, SASEGT. The TCR comes from a male donor aged 60 or over with stage II lung adenocarcinoma. J is TRBJ2-1 and V is TRBV6-1; D assignment may be TRBD1 or TRBD2 (5 bases each). Here the sequenced sample was peripheral blood mononuclear cells, taken before any cancer treatment. CDR3 sequence reads: CATLLQGRYNEQFF. CDR3 nucleotide sequence: TGTGCCACCCTCCTCCAGGGACGCTACAATGAGCAGTTCTTC.